This T cell receptor beta chain was identified during a study of blood T cell repertoires in COVID-19. The overall study: Samples taken during acute and convalescent COVID-19 were collected in the United States, Italy and Spain. T cells, B-cell-depleted T cells, or PBMCs provided the cDNA or gDNA that served as material.

The V gene lost 8 bases and the J gene lost 0 bases, with 14 bases spanning the gap. The CDR3 spans 16 residues. Per germline, CDR1 ENHRY and CDR2 SYGVKD. Under the authors' procedure: Reference gene primer amplification gave nucleated cell count estimates. Libraries were prepared by immunoSEQ multiplex PCR; TCRdb keeps only in-frame clonotypes and omits some of them. V and J calls and clone size follow that table, whereas D and trimming were derived from the DNA. Among fewer than 250,000 clones listed, 83% were seen once. This TCR came from a woman aged 40 to 55 with active or convalescent COVID-19. Sequences were obtained from peripheral blood. The chain combines TRBV10-3 with TRBJ2-6; TRBD1 might be the D (5 bases). The CDR3 DNA sequence: TGTGCCATCTTCAGGGTATCCCCCTCTGGGGCCAACGTCCTGACTTTC. Translating gives CAIFRVSPSGANVLTF.